This TCR beta chain was identified during a study of beta chain features in type 1 diabetes. The germline V gene has CDR1 ENHRY and CDR2 SYGVKD. The CDR3 has 16 amino acids. The junction had 8 bases not matched to a gene; V was cut back by 0 bases and J by 6 bases. At least ten counts were recorded for this clone. The entirety of the isolated RNA underwent reverse transcription, so expressed TCRB transcripts were sequenced. The repertoire was sequenced with immunoSEQ multiplex PCR; TCRdb's copy has only in-frame clones and lacks some. The profile shows 150,000 to 180,000 clones, over 7.5% of them singletons.

The receptor was isolated from a man between 18 and 29 years old in good health. The chain carries TRBV10-3 and TRBJ2-4; TRBD1 aligns across 7 bases. Source material: central memory CD4+ T cells from blood. The CDR3 DNA sequence: TGTGCCATCAGTGAGTCGAATCGTGCAGGGGGAAACATTCAGTACTTC. This gives the protein CAISESNRAGGNIQYF.